Below, 15 T cell receptor beta chains from the same sample are listed, as sequenced in a study of breast tumors, draining lymph nodes, adjacent tissues. Each CDR3 protein is one row after TCRdb ran MiXCR on the multiplex PCR reads. The sample yields 200,000 to 250,000 distinct CDR3 sequences, about a third seen once. Axillary draining lymph nodes of breast cancer patients supplied the node samples. Sequencing input: axillary lymph node tissue. These receptors all stem from a female donor with breast cancer. Some clones in this sample may be carry-over from other donors' samples.

There are many counts of this clonotype. The chain is built from TRBV20-1 and TRBJ2-1, with 7 positions matching TRBD2. The germline CDR1 and CDR2 sequences are DFQATT and SNEGSKA (reference sequence). V was pared by 3 bases and J by 4 bases, with 12 bases of the junction left unmatched. The length of the CDR3 is 16 residues. CDR3 sequence reads: CSASTTGLAAYNEQFF. CDR3 in DNA: TGCAGTGCTAGTACAACCGGGCTAGCGGCTTACAATGAGCAGTTCTTC.

The rearrangement links TRBV11-2 to TRBJ2-7; D unclear. Germline V gene lookup returns CDR1 SGHAT and CDR2 FQNNGV. This CDR3 is built from 12 residues. V gave up 8 bases and J gave up 2 bases, with 10 bases separating them. CDR3 region: CASAFGAYEQYF. In DNA form, the CDR3 reads TGTGCCAGCGCCTTCGGAGCCTACGAGCAGTACTTC.

This clonotype was counted many times. The rearrangement joins TRBV20-1 to TRBJ2-5; 8 bases are a match to TRBD2. The CDR3 contains 14 residues. The V segment lost 5 bases and the J segment 1 base; nucleotides outside the gene matches: 6. The V gene's germline CDR1 is DFQATT and CDR2 SNEGSKA (reference sequence). DNA for the CDR3: TGCAGTGCTGTAATTACTAGCGGCCAAGAGACCCAGTACTTC. As protein: CSAVITSGQETQYF.

The chain is built from TRBV9 and TRBJ1-5; TRBD1 aligns across 7 bases. The V and J ends lost 3 bases and 6 bases, in that order; junction bases with no gene match: 9. The CDR3 sequence is 15 residues long. Germline CDR1 SGDLS, CDR2 YYNGEE. Here the CDR3 reads CASSESGGGRQPQHF. As DNA, the CDR3 is TGTGCCAGCAGCGAATCAGGGGGGGGCCGTCAGCCCCAGCATTTT.

The rearrangement uses TRBV20-1 and TRBJ2-5, with TRBD2 matching over 7 bases. The CDR3 extends over 14 amino acids. V lost 6 bases, J lost 4 bases, and 11 bases stayed unmatched. Germline V gene lookup returns CDR1 DFQATT and CDR2 SNEGSKA (reference sequence). CDR3 region: CSAPSLADGETQYF. The DNA for the CDR3 is TGCAGTGCCCCTAGCCTAGCGGACGGAGAGACCCAGTACTTC.

This clonotype was counted at least ten times. The chain has TRBV6-2 or TRBV6-3 and TRBJ2-3; weak D call: TRBD1 (5 bases). The germline V and J ends were trimmed by 6 bases and 0 bases, with 13 bases remaining between them. The CDR3 runs to 15 residues. Looked up from germline, CDR1 is MNHEY and CDR2 is SVGEGT. CDR3 in DNA: TGTGCCAGCAGCGGAAAGGGGCTCAGCACAGATACGCAGTATTTT. It yields the protein CASSGKGLSTDTQYF.

This clonotype occurred many times. The CDR3 DNA reads as TGTGCCAGCAGCGTAGCCGGACAGAGCCCCGCCTATGGCTACACCTTC. Translation gives CASSVAGQSPAYGYTF. The chain is built from TRBV9 and TRBJ1-2, with a tentative D call TRBD1 (6 bases). The germline CDR1 and CDR2 sequences are SGDLS and YYNGEE. The V gene lost 0 bases and the J gene lost 4 bases, with 16 bases spanning the gap. This CDR3 is built from 16 residues.

The table lists this clonotype with many counts. The chain joins TRBV6-2 or TRBV6-3 to TRBJ2-3, with 9 positions matching TRBD2. The germline CDR1 and CDR2 sequences are MNHEY and SVGEGT. The CDR3 loop spans 16 amino acids. V shed 6 bases, J shed 1 base, and the junction held 8 bases outside the gene matches. The CDR3 is CASRLSGSGGTDTQYF. As DNA, the CDR3 is TGTGCCAGCAGACTTAGCGGGAGTGGGGGCACAGATACGCAGTATTTT.

Turning to this clonotype: At one boundary the junction diverges from the germline segment, which might be a read error. The chain combines TRBV27 with TRBJ2-7; D perhaps matches TRBD2 (6 bases). Germline-derived CDR1 and CDR2 are MNHEY and SMNVEV (reference sequence). The CDR3 runs to 16 residues. The CDR3 DNA reads TGTGCCAGCAGTCCCCACTCTAGCGAGAGTGGCTACGAGCAGTGCTTC. Its translation is CASSPHSSESGYEQCF.

This clonotype turned up a few times. Being one base from a much bigger clone, this may be a read error. V usage is TRBV6-4 and J usage is TRBJ1-6, with TRBD1 identical over 7 bases. The V gene's germline CDR1 is MRHNA and CDR2 SNTAGT. This CDR3 is built from 18 residues. The junction had 23 bases not matched to a gene; V was cut back by 10 bases and J by 8 bases. CDR3 sequence: CATFLSGQENHGDSPLHF. The CDR3 DNA is TGTGCCACCTTTCTCTCTGGACAGGAAAACCATGGGGATTCACCCCTCCACTTT.

This clonotype appeared many times. The chain couples TRBV20-1 to TRBJ2-7; D may be TRBD1 (5 bases). V shed 2 bases and J shed 4 bases, with 6 bases lying between them. The length of the CDR3 is 11 residues. Germline V lookup: CDR1 DFQATT, CDR2 SNEGSKA (reference sequence). CDR3 amino acids: CSARRTYEQYF. The CDR3 DNA is TGCAGTGCTAGACGGACATACGAGCAGTACTTC.

This clonotype was found many times. The J gene is TRBJ2-1, the V gene TRBV6-4; no clear D. Germline CDR1 reads MRHNA; CDR2 reads SNTAGT. This CDR3 has 15 amino acids. The V end lost 3 bases, the J end lost 8 bases, and 17 bases lay between the germline ends. Here the CDR3 reads CASSETDHPRDEQFF. CDR3 nucleotides: TGTGCCAGCAGTGAAACAGACCACCCGAGAGATGAGCAGTTCTTC.

This clonotype was seen ten or more times. The chain's CDR3 is CASSVWAGAGTQYF. CDR3 in DNA: TGTGCCAGCAGTGTTTGGGCGGGAGCGGGTACGCAGTATTTT. This sequence joins TRBV6-4 and TRBJ2-3; TRBD2 matches 7 bases. The CDR3 is made up of 14 amino acids. V was clipped by 4 bases and J by 8 bases; unmatched bases: 9. The germline V gene has CDR1 MRHNA and CDR2 SNTAGT.

This clonotype was detected many times. A much bigger clone sits one base away, suggesting this may be a read error. V usage is TRBV12-3 or TRBV12-4 and J usage is TRBJ2-5; tentative D call: TRBD1 (6 bases). The CDR3 is 11 residues long. The V gene lost 6 bases and the J gene lost 10 bases, with 12 bases spanning the gap. The CDR3 DNA sequence: TGTGCCAGCAGCAACAACAGGGACCAGTACTTC. This gives the protein CASSNNRDQYF.

Here the CDR3 DNA reads TGCAGCGTTGAAACAACAGGGGGAAGAGAAAAACTGTTTTTT. This translates into CSVETTGGREKLFF. V and J are TRBV29-1 and TRBJ1-4, with TRBD1 matching 8 bases. Looked up from germline, CDR1 is SQVTM and CDR2 is ANQGSEA. The CDR3 is made up of 14 amino acids. Trimming at V came to 2 bases and at J to 8 bases, leaving 7 bases not matched to a gene.